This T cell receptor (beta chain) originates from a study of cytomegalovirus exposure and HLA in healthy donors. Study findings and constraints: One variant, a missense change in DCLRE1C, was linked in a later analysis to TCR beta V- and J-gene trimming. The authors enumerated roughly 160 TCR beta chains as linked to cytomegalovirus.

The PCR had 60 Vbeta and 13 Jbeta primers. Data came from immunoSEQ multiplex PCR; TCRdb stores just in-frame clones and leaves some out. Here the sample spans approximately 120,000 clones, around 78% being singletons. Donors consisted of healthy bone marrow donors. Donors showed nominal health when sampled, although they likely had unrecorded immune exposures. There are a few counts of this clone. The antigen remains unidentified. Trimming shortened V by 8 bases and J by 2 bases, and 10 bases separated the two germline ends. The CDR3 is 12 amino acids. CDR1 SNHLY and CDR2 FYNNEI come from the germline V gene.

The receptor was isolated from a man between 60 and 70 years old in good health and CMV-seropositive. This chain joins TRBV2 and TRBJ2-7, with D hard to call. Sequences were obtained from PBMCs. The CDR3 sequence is CASGEITYEQYF. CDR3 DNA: TGTGCCAGCGGAGAAATAACCTACGAGCAGTACTTC.